The 5 T cell receptor beta chains below all came from one sample that was sequenced in a study of CD8+ T cells in alopecia areata. In each case, RNA was isolated and then reverse transcribed into cDNA as the sequencing template. TCRdb's table, derived via immunoSEQ multiplex PCR, lists solely in-frame clones and lacks some. The repertoire holds around 100,000 clones, roughly three fifths seen once, with 9% to 15% in the top ten. The treatment: oral pan-JAK inhibitor, 5-10 mg twice daily. This specimen consisted of CD8+ T cells sorted from blood, obtained at week 24, from a patient treated with tofacitinib. Source of these receptors: a human donor with alopecia areata.

The chain employs TRBV9 and TRBJ1-2; weak D call: TRBD1 (6 bases). Germline values: CDR1 SGDLS, CDR2 YYNGEE. The V end lost 4 bases, the J end lost 4 bases, and 26 bases lay between the germline ends. The CDR3 runs 18 residues. This CDR3 reads CASSPREGGWGWGYGYTF. CDR3 nucleotide sequence: TGTGCCAGCAGCCCACGAGAAGGGGGATGGGGTTGGGGCTATGGCTACACCTTC.

The chain has TRBV7-9 and TRBJ2-5, with D possibly TRBD1 on 6 matching bases. Trimming took off 4 bases at V and 0 bases at J, with 12 bases between the two ends. Germline CDR1 and CDR2: SEHNR and FQNEAQ (reference sequence). The CDR3 is 15 residues long. The DNA of the CDR3 is TGTGCCAGCAGCTCGTGGGACACCTACCAAGAGACCCAGTACTTC. Translation gives CASSSWDTYQETQYF.

In this sample, this clone turned up a few times. DNA for the CDR3: TGTGCCAGCAGTTTAAGCTTGGAGGGGGCGATCGAGCAGTACTTC. It specifies CASSLSLEGAIEQYF. This rearrangement joins TRBV27 to TRBJ2-7; D perhaps matches TRBD1 (7 bases). The CDR3 sequence is 15 residues long. V lost 2 bases to trimming and J lost 6 bases, with 17 bases between them. The V gene's germline CDR1 is MNHEY and CDR2 SMNVEV (reference sequence).

The chain joins TRBV6-5 to TRBJ2-3; no firm D call. Trimming pared 6 bases from V and 0 bases from J, leaving 10 bases between. The CDR3 runs 14 residues. Germline V gives CDR1 MNHEY, CDR2 SVGAGI. This CDR3 is CASSQLDSTDTQYF. CDR3 DNA: TGTGCCAGCAGCCAGTTGGACAGCACAGATACGCAGTATTTT.

In its sample, this clone was seen a few times. Different DNA sequences within this sample yield the same CDR3. This chain joins TRBV7-9 and TRBJ2-3; TRBD1 matches 10 bases. This CDR3 is 16 amino acids long. Trimming took 4 bases from V and 3 from J; bases not matched to a gene: 7. CDR1 and CDR2 (germline): SEHNR, FQNEAQ (reference sequence). The CDR3 here is CASSSRTGGYTDTQYF. The CDR3 bases are TGTGCCAGCAGCTCCCGGACAGGGGGATATACAGATACGCAGTATTTT. The full variable domain, its missing parts supplied by reference TRBV7-9 and TRBJ2-3, is DTGVSQNPRHKITKRGQNVTFRCDPISEHNRLYWYRQTLGQGPEFLTYFQNEAQLEKSRLLSDRFSAERPKGSFSTLEIQRTEQGDSAMYLCASSSRTGGYTDTQYFGPGTRLTVL.